The 7 T cell receptor beta chains presented below share a single source sample, sequenced in a study of cytomegalovirus exposure and HLA in healthy donors. The protocol was immunoSEQ multiplex PCR, while the TCRdb copy is restricted to in-frame clones and leaves out a portion. Among 120,000 or so clones listed, 90% to 96% were seen once. Sequencing was done on a sample of PBMCs. The receptors stem from a man aged 18 to 35 in good health and CMV-seronegative.

The table lists this clone with a count of one. The V call is TRBV15, the J call TRBJ2-7; TRBD1 agrees at 8 bases. V lost 0 bases and J lost 5; bases outside the gene matches: 9. CDR1 LNHNV and CDR2 YYDKDF come from the germline V gene (reference sequence). This CDR3 spans 16 amino acids. CDR3 sequence: CATSRDSPGGIDEQYF. Written as DNA, the CDR3 is TGTGCCACCAGCAGAGATTCTCCAGGGGGCATAGACGAGCAGTACTTC.

This chain uses TRBV7-2 with TRBJ2-1; D is unclear. Between the trimmed V and J ends, which lost 1 base and 0 bases, there was a span of 10 bases. This CDR3 contains 16 residues. CDR1 and CDR2 (germline): SGHTA, FQGNSA. CDR3 loop: CASSLVSVGSYNEQFF. The CDR3 DNA reads as TGTGCCAGCAGCTTAGTCAGCGTAGGCTCCTACAATGAGCAGTTCTTC.

V is TRBV7-9 and J is TRBJ2-5, with 7 bases that match TRBD2. This CDR3 is 14 amino acids long. The junction had 6 bases not matched to a gene; V was cut back by 3 bases and J by 5 bases. Looked up from germline, CDR1 is SEHNR and CDR2 is FQNEAQ (reference sequence). CDR3 amino acids: CASSLAGVGETQYF. The CDR3 DNA sequence: TGTGCCAGCAGCTTGGCGGGAGTAGGGGAGACCCAGTACTTC.

The V call is TRBV7-9, the J call TRBJ2-7; 12 positions agree with TRBD1. Germline CDR1 is SEHNR and CDR2 is FQNEAQ (reference sequence). Trimming cost V 5 bases and J 4 bases; bases outside gene matches: 6. This CDR3 is 15 amino acids long. The CDR3 DNA reads as TGTGCCAGCAGCAACCCGGGACAGGGGGCTTACGAGCAGTACTTC. This translates into CASSNPGQGAYEQYF. The whole variable domain, filled in from reference TRBV7-9 and TRBJ2-7, reads DTGVSQNPRHKITKRGQNVTFRCDPISEHNRLYWYRQTLGQGPEFLTYFQNEAQLEKSRLLSDRFSAERPKGSFSTLEIQRTEQGDSAMYLCASSNPGQGAYEQYFGPGTRLTVT.

This chain joins TRBV28 and TRBJ1-1, with 8 bases identical to TRBD1. CDR1 and CDR2 (germline): MDHEN, SYDVKM. The CDR3 sequence is 14 residues long. V was pared by 5 bases and J by 2 bases, with 4 bases of the junction left unmatched. Here the CDR3 DNA reads TGTGCCAGCAGTGACGGGACAGGTAACACTGAAGCTTTCTTT. As protein: CASSDGTGNTEAFF.

V is TRBV25-1 and J is TRBJ1-1; D gene uncertain. Looked up from germline, CDR1 is MGHDK and CDR2 is SYGVNS. The CDR3 is 14 amino acids. Trimming stripped 2 bases from V and 2 bases from J, with 9 bases between. Here the CDR3 reads CASSEDTRNTEAFF. In DNA form, the CDR3 reads TGTGCCAGCAGTGAAGATACAAGAAACACTGAAGCTTTCTTT. Full variable domain (missing parts from reference TRBV25-1 and TRBJ1-1): EADIYQTPRYLVIGTGKKITLECSQTMGHDKMYWYQQDPGMELHLIHYSYGVNSTEKGDLSSESTVSRIRTEHFPLTLESARPSHTSQYLCASSEDTRNTEAFFGQGTRLTVV.

CDR3 protein: CASSFSTGGWGYTF. The CDR3, as DNA: TGTGCCAGCAGTTTCTCGACAGGGGGCTGGGGCTACACCTTC. V usage is TRBV28 and J usage is TRBJ1-2; 10 positions match TRBD1. This CDR3 contains 14 residues. The V and J ends lost 3 bases and 8 bases, in that order; junction bases with no gene match: 6. Germline CDR1 MDHEN, CDR2 SYDVKM.